A selection of T cell receptor beta chains follows, all from one sample in a study of OX40 agonist ivuxolimab in advanced cancers. Sequencing was performed with immunoSEQ multiplex PCR; in TCRdb, only in-frame clones are kept and a portion is missing. Of 50,000 to 75,000 clones in the sample, about 89% were seen once. Sequencing was performed on CD4+ or CD8+ T cells sorted from blood, taken in a trial of the OX40 agonist ivuxolimab. The receptors derive from an adult with an advanced solid tumor such as melanoma, head and neck, liver or kidney cancer. The CDR3 runs from the conserved cysteine through the conserved F or W. Each record gives: V gene, J gene, CDR3 protein.

TRBV27	TRBJ2-2	CASSFFQGGNTGELFF
TRBV19	TRBJ2-5	CASSIRDGETQYF
TRBV25-1	TRBJ1-1	CASIGNTEAFF
TRBV28	TRBJ2-4	CASRGGAGAKNIQYF
TRBV5-1	TRBJ2-2	CASRLTSVSTGELFF
TRBV2	TRBJ1-2	CASTTGAAGYTF
TRBV18	TRBJ2-5	CASSPLKGLGETQYF
TRBV27	TRBJ2-1	CASRGTSGPSYNEQFF
TRBV7-3	TRBJ2-1	CASSLYGGNEQFF
TRBV7-9	TRBJ2-1	CASSLVLAGVGDEQFF
TRBV9	TRBJ2-5	CASSAAGTSGTQYF
TRBV25-1	TRBJ2-1	CASRTGSYNEQFF
TRBV19	TRBJ2-3	CASSKPELAGVDTQYF
TRBV28	TRBJ2-7	CASGQAYEQYF
TRBV6-5	TRBJ2-7	CATRQGYEQYF
TRBV9	TRBJ2-1	CASSVDTHGGRAIDEQFF
TRBV28	TRBJ1-3	CASSLGTGPGNTIYF
TRBV18	TRBJ2-5	CASSPRGTSGTLYQETQYF
TRBV21-1	TRBJ1-4	CASRVGQSTTNEKLFF
TRBV5-6	TRBJ2-7	CASSPPRGEQYF
TRBV30	TRBJ1-2	CAWSVVVEDTF
TRBV6-5	TRBJ1-5	CASSAGTGINQPQHF
TRBV28	TRBJ1-1	CASSLGHLEAFF
TRBV4-1	TRBJ2-7	CASSPTSGRRYEQYF
TRBV6-1	TRBJ1-4	CASTGSSTNEKLFF
TRBV11-2	TRBJ2-5	CASSSGHTKETQYF
TRBV4-1	TRBJ1-1	CASSQGFRGRGRGAFF
TRBV5-1	TRBJ2-5	CASSPGLAGYQETQYF
TRBV7-8	TRBJ2-7	CASSLTIVGGAYEQYF
TRBV7-9	TRBJ2-7	CASSLVSYEQYF
TRBV6-1	TRBJ2-1	CASSLERLSPKFF
TRBV5-5	TRBJ2-5	CASSFMETQYF
TRBV27	TRBJ2-1	CASSARLVVNEQFF
TRBV30	TRBJ1-5	CAWSGGGYQPQHF
TRBV27	TRBJ2-7	CASSPGLRVEQYF
TRBV15	TRBJ2-5	CATSRAGNQETQYF
TRBV29-1	TRBJ2-1	CSVLLYNEQFF
TRBV19	TRBJ1-2	CASTLTINYGYTF
TRBV19	TRBJ1-1	CASSIKTANTEAFF
TRBV5-1	TRBJ1-3	CASSLGRASGNTIYF
TRBV18	TRBJ1-3	CASSPSVTTDTIYF
TRBV18	TRBJ2-5	CASSPGQWQETQYF
TRBV6-1	TRBJ2-1	CASSERVVAYNEQFF
TRBV28	TRBJ2-1	CAGGSSYNEQFF
TRBV28	TRBJ1-2	CASSSGSSTNYGYTF
TRBV29-1	TRBJ2-7	CSVTSGRAGAYEQYF
TRBV19	TRBJ2-1	CASSTHNEQFF